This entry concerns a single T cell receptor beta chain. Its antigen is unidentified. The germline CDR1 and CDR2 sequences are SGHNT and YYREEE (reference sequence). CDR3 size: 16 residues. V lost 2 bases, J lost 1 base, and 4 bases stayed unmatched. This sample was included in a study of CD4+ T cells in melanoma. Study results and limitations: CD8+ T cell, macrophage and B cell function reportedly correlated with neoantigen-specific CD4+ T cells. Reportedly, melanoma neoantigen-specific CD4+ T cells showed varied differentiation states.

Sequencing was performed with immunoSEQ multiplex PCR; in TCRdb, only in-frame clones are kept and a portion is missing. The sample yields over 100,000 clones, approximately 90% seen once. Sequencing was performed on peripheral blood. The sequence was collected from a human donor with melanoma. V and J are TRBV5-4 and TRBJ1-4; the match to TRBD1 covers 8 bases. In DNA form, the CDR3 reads TGTGCCAGCAGCTTCGACAGGGGACAAACTAATGAAAAACTGTTTTTT. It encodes CASSFDRGQTNEKLFF.